This T cell receptor beta chain was retrieved from a study of blood T cell repertoires in COVID-19 (dated by TCRdb to about 2020). A note on the overall study: Collaborator samples came from the United States, Italy and Spain and covered acute and convalescent phases of COVID-19. Deeply sampled blood TCRbeta repertoires from subjects exposed to, actively infected with, or recovered from COVID-19 were included in the dataset. A de-identified subject ID, COVID-19 status, age in years and sex were almost always included in the sample metadata. The prospective study material was composed of cDNA or gDNA derived from T cells, B-cell-depleted T cells, or PBMCs. Where available, HLA class I and class II types were obtained from metadata supplied by the sample provider rather than from assay-based typing. The samples were drawn from two sources: the first 160 participants of the ongoing ImmuneRACE study, and some 1,300 subjects contributed by 6 global collaborators. The repertoires were made available in a free public database intended to serve as a resource for research on the immune response to SARS-CoV-2.

Trimming takes 5 bases from V and 4 bases from J, and the germline ends sit 20 bases apart. From a lookup of the germline V gene, CDR1 and CDR2 are SGHNT and YENEEA. Its CDR3 holds 16 amino acids, cysteine through phenylalanine. The kept DNA is CDR3 alone, 48 bases in frame from the first base. Details on this clone: Its cognate antigen has yet to be identified. Per-base quality was not reported, and no clone a single base away is much larger than it.

TCRbeta CDR3 regions were amplified from genomic DNA using the immunoSEQ Assay, a bias-controlled multiplex PCR. For the original study's pipeline: The number of nucleated cells in each sample was estimated from the amplification of reference gene primers within the assay. To quantify the absolute abundance of each unique TCRbeta CDR3 rearrangement, sequence reads were collapsed and filtered. Productive Simpson clonality was computed per sample as the square root of Simpson's diversity index over productive rearrangements. Held by TCRdb, this immuneACCESS table contains in-frame sequences only and omits some clones. Under half of the omission traces to an unresolved V gene where checked; the cause of the rest is unknown. Clone size and the V and J calls come from that table; the DNA yielded D and trimming. The sample table holds about 340,000 clones, of which 75% to 90% were seen once. The top ten constitute 7.1% of the sample.

The full study reports these points: The quantity of clinical and demographic metadata differed by source and by participant and was supplied without curation.

At one collaborating source in Seattle, patients were enrolled during active infection and were followed longitudinally through the course of disease. Each collaborating institution followed its own protocols to collect whole blood in K2EDTA tubes. Collaborator samples were shipped for TCRbeta analysis as frozen whole blood, isolated PBMCs, or DNA extracted from either sample type. The V and J segments used are TRBV11-3 and TRBJ1-2; TRBD1 is possibly the D segment (5 matching bases). The receptor's source is a woman aged 55-69 years with COVID-19, enrolled during active disease. Source material: peripheral blood. For the CDR3, the sequence is CASSLGGAGSGYGYTF. The DNA is TGTGCCAGCAGCCTCGGTGGGGCAGGGTCTGGCTATGGCTACACCTTC.